These T cell receptor beta chains were read from a single sample in a study of T cell responses to AZD1222 COVID-19 vaccine. The data were produced by immunoSEQ multiplex PCR, yet TCRdb's version contains in-frame clones alone and is incomplete. The sample yields around 130,000 clones, more than 80% seen once. The starting material was peripheral blood, obtained on day 0 of AZD1222 vaccination. These receptors all come from an adult in good health. CDR3s leave out the opening cysteine and the closing phenylalanine or tryptophan.

TRBV27 ASSPLGTGLRREQY
TRBV5-6 ASSLFTGGWNTEAF
TRBV3-1/TRBV3-2 ASSLRDRGGEAF
TRBV30 AWSVLGSRQF
TRBV4-1 ASSPWGGDTEAF
TRBV9 ASSTTTGQTEAF
TRBV3-1/TRBV3-2 ASSQAPIGRNTIY
TRBV7-7 ASSDALGDTQY
TRBV10-1 ASSDGITSGNTIY
TRBV5-5 ASSFELRGNTIY
TRBV5-1 ASSLDGTGQETQY
TRBV3-1/TRBV3-2 ASSLQKRTWGQGTQY
TRBV30 AWSRDRAGYEQY
TRBV28 ASSLMGTYQPQH
TRBV3-1/TRBV3-2 ASSRDTGQLNEQY
TRBV5-1 ASSSGLIGYEQY
TRBV29-1 SVESGTEAF
TRBV20-1 SAETLYGYT
TRBV15 ATSNGRGFLSYT
TRBV3-1/TRBV3-2 ASSQGKTESYEQY
TRBV20-1 SAGGGAEAF
TRBV6-5 ASRREYRENEQF